This T cell receptor beta chain was sequenced in a study of blood T cell repertoires in COVID-19. Only in-frame clones appear in the TCRdb table, and some are missing; sequencing was by immunoSEQ multiplex PCR. The sample consists of about 410,000 clones, approximately 89% of them appearing once. Germline CDR1 is SGHAT and CDR2 is FQDESV (reference sequence). With 3 bases removed from V and 3 bases from J, the gap between germline ends came to 9 bases. CDR3 length equals 14 residues. V usage is TRBV11-1 and J usage is TRBJ1-3; D gene ambiguous. The clonotype was recovered from a woman aged 25 to 45 who had recovered from COVID-19. Input material: PBMCs or T cells enriched from blood (not recorded which). The CDR3 protein is CASSLLGSGNTIYF. Written as DNA, the CDR3 is TGTGCCAGCAGCTTGCTGGGCAGTGGAAACACCATATATTTT.